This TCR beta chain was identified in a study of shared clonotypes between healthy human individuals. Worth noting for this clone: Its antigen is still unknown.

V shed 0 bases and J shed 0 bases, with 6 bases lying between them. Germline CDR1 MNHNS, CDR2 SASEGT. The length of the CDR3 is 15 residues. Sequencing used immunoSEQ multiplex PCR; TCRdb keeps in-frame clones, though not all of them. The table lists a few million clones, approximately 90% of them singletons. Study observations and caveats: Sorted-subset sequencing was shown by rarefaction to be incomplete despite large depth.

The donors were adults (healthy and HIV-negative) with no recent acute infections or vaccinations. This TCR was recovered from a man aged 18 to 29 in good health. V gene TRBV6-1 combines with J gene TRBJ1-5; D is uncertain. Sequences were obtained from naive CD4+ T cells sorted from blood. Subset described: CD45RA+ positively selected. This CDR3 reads CASSEALSSNQPQHF. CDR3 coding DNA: TGTGCCAGCAGTGAAGCGCTAAGTAGCAATCAGCCCCAGCATTTT.